This entry lists 4 T cell receptor beta chains sequenced from one sample in a study of T cell responses to AZD1222 COVID-19 vaccine. Assay used: immunoSEQ multiplex PCR; TCRdb lists only in-frame clones, some missing. The table has about 97,000 clones, 80% to 90% seen once. Material: peripheral blood, obtained 28 days after the second AZD1222 dose. These receptors came from an adult who received the AZD1222 COVID-19 vaccine.

V gene TRBV12-2 combines with J gene TRBJ2-7; no check of the table's D call, TRBD2, against the DNA was made. TRBV12-2 is a pseudogene segment. CDR3 size: 16 residues. The CDR3 sequence is CASRYTGTSGSYEQYF. The CDR3 DNA sequence: TGTGCAAGTCGCTATACCGGGACTAGCGGGAGCTACGAGCAGTACTTC.

The rearrangement links TRBV3-1 (or the pseudogene TRBV3-2) to TRBJ1-2, with a tentative D call TRBD1 (6 bases). Germline assignment: CDR1 LGHDT and CDR2 YNNKEL (reference sequence). Trimming took off 3 bases at V and 2 bases at J, with 13 bases between the two ends. CDR3 length equals 15 residues. The CDR3 loop is CASSHNPTGNYGYTF. The CDR3 DNA is TGTGCCAGCAGCCACAACCCGACAGGAAACTATGGCTACACCTTC.

V usage is TRBV7-9 and J usage is TRBJ1-2; maybe TRBD1 (5 bases). The germline V and J ends were trimmed by 5 bases and 10 bases, with 14 bases remaining between them. Germline V lookup: CDR1 SEHNR, CDR2 FQNEAQ (reference sequence). CDR3 length: 12 amino acids. The CDR3 here is CASSPQGFPYTF. CDR3 DNA: TGTGCCAGCAGCCCTCAGGGTTTCCCCTACACCTTC.

V is TRBV5-1 and J is TRBJ1-2; TRBD1 matches 9 bases. This CDR3 has 17 residues. The V gene's germline CDR1 is SGHRS and CDR2 YFSETQ. The V and J ends lost 0 bases and 4 bases, in that order; junction bases with no gene match: 10. The CDR3 reads CASSLAGRQGGSYGYTF. In nucleotides, the CDR3 is TGCGCCAGCAGCTTGGCCGGGAGACAGGGGGGATCCTATGGCTACACCTTC.